The present T cell receptor (beta chain) was sequenced within a study of identical twins. Broader study findings: In cord blood, abundant beta clonotypes had fewer insertions; memory showed no trend. Findings came from cross-sectional statistics, without long-term follow-up of donors.

Trimming shortened V by 4 bases and J by 2 bases, and 16 bases separated the two germline ends. The CDR3 is 17 residues long. Per the germline V gene, CDR1 is SGHRS and CDR2 is YFSETQ. As regards this clonotype: Its antigen is as yet unknown.

TCRdb passed the 5' RACE reads through MiXCR, listing each CDR3 protein once. The sample records approximately 490,000 distinct CDR3 sequences, approximately 20% being singletons. These records were also assigned to another study, of yellow fever vaccine responses in identical twins.

The sample taken for sequencing was CD4+ T cells sorted from blood. The sequence was collected from a woman aged 18-29 years in good health. The V and J genes are TRBV5-1 and TRBJ2-6, with D possibly TRBD1 on 6 matching bases. CDR3 DNA: TGCGCCAGCAGCGGGGGCTTCAACCTTGCTGGGGCCAACGTCCTGACTTTC. Protein product: CASSGGFNLAGANVLTF.